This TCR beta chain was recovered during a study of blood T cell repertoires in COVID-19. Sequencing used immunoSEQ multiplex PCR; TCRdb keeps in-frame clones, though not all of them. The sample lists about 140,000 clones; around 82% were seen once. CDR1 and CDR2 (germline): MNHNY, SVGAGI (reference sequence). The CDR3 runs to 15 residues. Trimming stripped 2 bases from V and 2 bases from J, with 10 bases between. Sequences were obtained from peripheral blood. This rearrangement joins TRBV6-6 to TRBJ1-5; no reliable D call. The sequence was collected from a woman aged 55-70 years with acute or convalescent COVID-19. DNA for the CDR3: TGTGCCAGCAGTTACCGGGTAGTAGGCAATCAGCCCCAGCATTTT. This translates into CASSYRVVGNQPQHF.